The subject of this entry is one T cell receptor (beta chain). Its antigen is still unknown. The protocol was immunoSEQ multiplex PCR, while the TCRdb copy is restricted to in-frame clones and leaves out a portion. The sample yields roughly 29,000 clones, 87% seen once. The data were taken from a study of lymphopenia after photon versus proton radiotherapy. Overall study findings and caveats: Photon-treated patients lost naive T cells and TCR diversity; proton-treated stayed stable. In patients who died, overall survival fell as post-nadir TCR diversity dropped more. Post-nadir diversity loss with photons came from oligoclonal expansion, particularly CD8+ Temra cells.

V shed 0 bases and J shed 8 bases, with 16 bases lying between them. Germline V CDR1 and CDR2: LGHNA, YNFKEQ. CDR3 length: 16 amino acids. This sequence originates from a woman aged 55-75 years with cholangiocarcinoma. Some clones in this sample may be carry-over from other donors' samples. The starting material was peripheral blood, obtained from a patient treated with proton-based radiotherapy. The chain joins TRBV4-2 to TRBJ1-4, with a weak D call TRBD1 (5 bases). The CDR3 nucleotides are TGTGCCAGCAGCCAAGATACGGGAACCGGGGGGGAAAAACTGTTTTTT. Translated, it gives CASSQDTGTGGEKLFF.